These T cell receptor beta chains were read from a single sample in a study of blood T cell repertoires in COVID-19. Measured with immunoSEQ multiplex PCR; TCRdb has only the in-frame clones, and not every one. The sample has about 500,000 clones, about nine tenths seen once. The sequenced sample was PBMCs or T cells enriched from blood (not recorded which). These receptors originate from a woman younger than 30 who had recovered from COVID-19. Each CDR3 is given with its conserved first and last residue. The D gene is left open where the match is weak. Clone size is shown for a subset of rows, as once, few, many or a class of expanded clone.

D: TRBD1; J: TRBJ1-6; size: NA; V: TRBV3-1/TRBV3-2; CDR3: CASRLHYRGPSDNSPLHF; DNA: TGTGCCAGCAGGCTACACTACAGGGGGCCCTCTGACAATTCACCCCTCCACTTT
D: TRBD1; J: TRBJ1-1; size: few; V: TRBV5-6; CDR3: CASSLFFMGQGSEAFF; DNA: TGTGCCAGCAGCTTGTTTTTTATGGGACAGGGATCTGAAGCTTTCTTT
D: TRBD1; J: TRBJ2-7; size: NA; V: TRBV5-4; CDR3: CASSSKQGAPDEQYF; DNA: TGTGCCAGCAGCTCAAAACAGGGGGCTCCGGACGAGCAGTACTTC
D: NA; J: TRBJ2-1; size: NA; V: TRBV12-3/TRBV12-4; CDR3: CASIADSSNEQFF; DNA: TGTGCCAGCATAGCGGATTCTAGTAATGAGCAGTTCTTC
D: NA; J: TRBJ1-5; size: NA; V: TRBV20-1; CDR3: CSASDQGWNQPQHF; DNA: TGCAGTGCTAGTGACCAGGGCTGGAATCAGCCCCAGCATTTT
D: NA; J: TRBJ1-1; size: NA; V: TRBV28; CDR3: CASSLRDVNTEAFF; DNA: TGTGCCAGCAGTTTGAGGGATGTGAACACTGAAGCTTTCTTT
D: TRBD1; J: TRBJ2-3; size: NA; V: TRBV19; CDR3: CACNYGQGADTQYF; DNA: TGTGCCTGCAATTATGGACAGGGGGCAGATACGCAGTATTTT
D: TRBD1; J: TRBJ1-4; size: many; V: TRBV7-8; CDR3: CASTKEKGTGNEKLFF; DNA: TGTGCCAGCACCAAAGAAAAAGGGACAGGGAATGAAAAACTGTTTTTT
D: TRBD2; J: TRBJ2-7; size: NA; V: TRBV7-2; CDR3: CASSFLAGLYEQYF; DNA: TGTGCCAGCAGCTTTCTAGCGGGGCTCTACGAGCAGTACTTC
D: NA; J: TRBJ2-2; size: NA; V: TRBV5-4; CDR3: CASSLAREAGELFF; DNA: TGTGCCAGCAGCTTGGCCCGAGAAGCCGGGGAGCTGTTTTTT
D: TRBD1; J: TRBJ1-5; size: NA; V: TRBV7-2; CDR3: CASSSDRDQPQHF; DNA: TGTGCCAGCAGCTCCGACAGGGATCAGCCCCAGCATTTT
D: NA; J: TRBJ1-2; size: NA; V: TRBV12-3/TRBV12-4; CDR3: CASSGRDSYGYTF; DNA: TGTGCCAGCAGTGGTCGGGATTCCTATGGCTACACCTTC
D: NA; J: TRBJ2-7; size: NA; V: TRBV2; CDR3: CASSAPGAGVSYEQYF; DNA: TGTGCCAGCAGTGCTCCCGGAGCGGGTGTCTCCTACGAGCAGTACTTC
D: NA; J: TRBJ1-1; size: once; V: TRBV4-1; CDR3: CASSQEPLEDTEAFF; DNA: TGCGCCAGCAGCCAAGAACCGTTGGAGGACACTGAAGCTTTCTTT
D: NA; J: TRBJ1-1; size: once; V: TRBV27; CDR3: CATFQDRANTEAFF; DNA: TGTGCCACCTTTCAGGACAGAGCAAACACTGAAGCTTTCTTT
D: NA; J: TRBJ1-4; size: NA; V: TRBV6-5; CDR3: CASMLDRSNEKLFF; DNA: TGTGCCAGCATGCTGGACAGATCTAATGAAAAACTGTTTTTT
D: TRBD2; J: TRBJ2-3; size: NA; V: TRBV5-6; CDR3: CASSWISGGLTDTQYF; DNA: TGTGCCAGCAGCTGGATAAGCGGGGGGCTCACAGATACGCAGTATTTT
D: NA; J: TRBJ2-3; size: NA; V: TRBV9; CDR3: CASSVRGTDTQYF; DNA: TGTGCCAGCAGCGTACGAGGAACAGATACGCAGTATTTT
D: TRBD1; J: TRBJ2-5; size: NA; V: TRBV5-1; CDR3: CASSSPRTGQQETQYF; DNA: TGCGCCAGCAGCTCACCGCGGACGGGACAGCAAGAGACCCAGTACTTC
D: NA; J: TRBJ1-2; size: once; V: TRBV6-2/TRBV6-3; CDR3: CASSYLPGQPGYTF; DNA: TGTGCCAGCAGTTACCTACCCGGACAGCCTGGCTACACCTTC
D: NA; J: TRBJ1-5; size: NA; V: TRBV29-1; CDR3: CSVATLGDPNQPQHF; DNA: TGCAGCGTGGCGACACTGGGCGACCCAAATCAGCCCCAGCATTTT
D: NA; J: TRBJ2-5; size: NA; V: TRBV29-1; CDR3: CSVDGASRLGYQETQYF; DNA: TGCAGCGTTGATGGGGCCTCCCGACTGGGGTATCAAGAGACCCAGTACTTC
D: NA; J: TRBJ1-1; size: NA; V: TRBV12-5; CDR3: CASAPNYDREAFF; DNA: TGTGCTAGTGCCCCTAATTATGACAGGGAAGCTTTCTTT
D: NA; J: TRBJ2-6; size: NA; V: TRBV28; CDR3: CASSFSGHDYSGANVLTF; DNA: TGTGCCAGCAGTTTCTCGGGACACGATTACTCTGGGGCCAACGTCCTGACTTTC
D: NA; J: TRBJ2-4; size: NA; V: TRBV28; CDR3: CASSLAETNIQYF; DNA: TGTGCCAGCAGTTTAGCGGAAACTAACATTCAGTACTTC
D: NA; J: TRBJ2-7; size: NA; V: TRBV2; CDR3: CASSEAQGEQYF; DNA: TGTGCCAGCAGTGAAGCGCAGGGTGAGCAGTACTTC
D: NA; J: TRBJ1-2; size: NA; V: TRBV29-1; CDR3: CSVASGDYGYTF; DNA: TGCAGCGTTGCATCTGGGGACTACGGCTACACCTTC
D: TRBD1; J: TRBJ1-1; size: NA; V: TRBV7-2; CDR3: CASSLTGTGVAEAFF; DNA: TGTGCCAGCAGCTTGACCGGGACAGGGGTCGCTGAAGCTTTCTTT
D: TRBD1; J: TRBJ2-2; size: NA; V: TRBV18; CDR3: CASSPGTGDTGELFF; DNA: TGTGCCAGCTCACCAGGGACAGGGGACACCGGGGAGCTGTTTTTT
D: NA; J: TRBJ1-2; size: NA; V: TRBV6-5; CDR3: CASSYSEDSNYGYTF; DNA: TGTGCCAGCAGTTACTCGGAGGACAGTAACTATGGCTACACCTTC
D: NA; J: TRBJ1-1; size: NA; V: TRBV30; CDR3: CAWRVSGGAFF; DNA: TGTGCCTGGAGAGTCTCCGGGGGAGCTTTCTTT
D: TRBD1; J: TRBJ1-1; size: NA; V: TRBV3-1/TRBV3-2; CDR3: CASSPTGQGGGAFF; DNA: TGTGCCAGCAGCCCGACTGGACAGGGTGGAGGAGCTTTCTTT
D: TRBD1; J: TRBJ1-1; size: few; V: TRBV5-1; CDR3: CASSGQSVNTEAFF; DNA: TGCGCCAGCTCGGGACAGAGCGTGAACACTGAAGCTTTCTTT
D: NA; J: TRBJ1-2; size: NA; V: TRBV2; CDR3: CASSEGGIYGYTF; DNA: TGTGCCAGCAGTGAAGGTGGCATCTATGGCTACACCTTC
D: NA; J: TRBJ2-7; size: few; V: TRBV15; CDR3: CATSRGSSGTYEQYF; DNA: TGTGCCACCAGCAGAGGATCATCAGGGACCTACGAGCAGTACTTC
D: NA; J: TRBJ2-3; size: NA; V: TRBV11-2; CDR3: CASMGEGGTDTQYF; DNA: TGTGCCAGCATGGGGGAGGGGGGAACAGATACGCAGTATTTT
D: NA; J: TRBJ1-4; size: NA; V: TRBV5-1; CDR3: CASKEQGAEKLFF; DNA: TGCGCCAGCAAGGAACAGGGCGCTGAAAAACTGTTTTTT
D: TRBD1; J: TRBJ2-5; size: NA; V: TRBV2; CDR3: CASFWTGKRQETQYF; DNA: TGTGCCAGCTTCTGGACAGGGAAGAGGCAAGAGACCCAGTACTTC
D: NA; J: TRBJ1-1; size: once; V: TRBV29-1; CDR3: CSVRVEAGRDTEAFF; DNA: TGCAGCGTCAGGGTCGAAGCCGGGAGGGACACTGAAGCTTTCTTT
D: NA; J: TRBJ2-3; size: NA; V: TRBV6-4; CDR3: CASSDSGAEADTQYF; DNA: TGTGCCAGCAGTGACTCGGGAGCCGAGGCAGATACGCAGTATTTT
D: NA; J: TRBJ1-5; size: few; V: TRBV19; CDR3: CASSIGGFEPQHF; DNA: TGTGCCAGTAGTATCGGGGGGTTCGAACCCCAGCATTTT
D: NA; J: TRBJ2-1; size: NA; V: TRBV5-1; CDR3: CASSLGGAGNEQFF; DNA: TGCGCCAGCAGCTTGGGCGGGGCTGGCAATGAGCAGTTCTTC
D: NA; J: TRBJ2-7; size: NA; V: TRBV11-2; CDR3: CASSPGRSSYEQYF; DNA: TGTGCCAGCAGTCCAGGCCGATCCTCCTACGAGCAGTACTTC
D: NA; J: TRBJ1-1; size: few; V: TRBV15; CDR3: CATSRRTDGTEAFF; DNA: TGTGCCACCAGCAGAAGGACAGACGGAACTGAAGCTTTCTTT
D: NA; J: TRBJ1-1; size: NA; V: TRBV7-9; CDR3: CASSPRGGSMNTEAFF; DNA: TGTGCCAGCAGCCCCCGGGGGGGTTCGATGAACACTGAAGCTTTCTTT
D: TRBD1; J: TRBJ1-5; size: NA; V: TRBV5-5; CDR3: CASSLVGTGKEPQHF; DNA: TGTGCCAGCAGCTTGGTTGGGACAGGGAAGGAGCCCCAGCATTTT
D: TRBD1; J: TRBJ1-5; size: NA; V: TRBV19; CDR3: CASRDRESQPQHF; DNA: TGTGCCAGTAGGGACAGGGAAAGTCAGCCCCAGCATTTT
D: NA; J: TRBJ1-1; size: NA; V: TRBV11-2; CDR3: CASSRAGDNTEAFF; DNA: TGTGCCAGCTCGAGGGCAGGGGACAACACTGAAGCTTTCTTT
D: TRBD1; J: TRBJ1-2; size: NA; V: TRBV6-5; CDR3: CASYKSGQGAGYTF; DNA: TGTGCCAGCTATAAGTCGGGACAGGGGGCTGGCTACACCTTC
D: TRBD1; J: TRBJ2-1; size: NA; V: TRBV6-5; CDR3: CASSYHRGYYNEQFF; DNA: TGTGCCAGCAGTTATCACAGGGGATACTACAATGAGCAGTTCTTC
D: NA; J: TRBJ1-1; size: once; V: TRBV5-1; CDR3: CASSLDRMNTEAFF; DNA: TGCGCCAGCAGCCTGGACAGAATGAACACTGAAGCTTTCTTT
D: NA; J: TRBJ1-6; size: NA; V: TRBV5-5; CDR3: CASSLESLVHNSPLHF; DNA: TGTGCCAGCAGCTTGGAGAGTTTGGTGCATAATTCACCCCTCCACTTT
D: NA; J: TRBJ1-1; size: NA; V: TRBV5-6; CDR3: CASTVGRTEAFF; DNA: TGTGCCAGCACCGTGGGGAGAACTGAAGCTTTCTTT
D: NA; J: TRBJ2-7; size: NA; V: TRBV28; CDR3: CASSLTVSYEQYF; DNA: TGTGCCAGCAGTTTAACTGTCTCCTACGAGCAGTACTTC
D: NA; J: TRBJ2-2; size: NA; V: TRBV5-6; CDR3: CASSLGGSAGELFF; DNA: TGTGCCAGCAGCTTAGGGGGTAGCGCCGGGGAGCTGTTTTTT
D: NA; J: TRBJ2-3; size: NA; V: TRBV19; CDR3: CASSPDIGGGRTDTQYF; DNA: TGTGCCAGTAGTCCTGACATCGGGGGAGGACGGACAGATACGCAGTATTTT
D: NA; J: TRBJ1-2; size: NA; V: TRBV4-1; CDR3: CASSQVGQGGYTF; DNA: TGCGCCAGCAGCCAAGTTGGTCAGGGGGGCTACACCTTC
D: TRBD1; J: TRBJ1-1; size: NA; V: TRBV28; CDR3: CASNHDRVETF; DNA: TGTGCCAGCAATCATGACAGGGTCGAAACCTTT